The 20 T cell receptor beta chains presented below share a single source sample, sequenced in a study of low-dose radiotherapy and immunotherapy resistance in tumors. Time point in this sample: after trial treatment. Indicated treatment: LDRT plus nivolumab, ipilimumab, low-dose cyclophosphamide and aspirin (RACIN trial). First-strand cDNA used TRAV- and TRBV-specific primers, covering alpha and beta chains. With a constant-region primer and a V-primer adapter, TCRs were subjected to approximately 18 PCR cycles of amplification. TCRdb ran MiXCR on the reads and lists one entry per CDR3 protein. This table has around 80,000 distinct CDR3 sequences, less than 20% appearing once. The sample was PBMCs, taken after low-dose radiotherapy plus immunotherapy. The receptors come from a male donor with prostate cancer.

This clonotype was seen ten or more times. The chain is built from TRBV4-2 and TRBJ2-5; D may be TRBD2 (5 bases). The CDR3 contains 15 residues. CDR1 is LGHNA and CDR2 is YNFKEQ in the germline V gene. Trimming shortened V by 0 bases and J by 1 base, and 9 bases separated the two germline ends. CDR3 nucleotides: TGTGCCAGCAGCCAAGACGGAGCGGTCCAAGAGACCCAGTACTTC. Translation gives CASSQDGAVQETQYF.

This clonotype turned up a few times. This chain links TRBV6-2 or TRBV6-3 with TRBJ2-5; D ambiguous. The CDR3 loop spans 10 amino acids. The V and J ends lost 4 bases and 5 bases respectively, with 2 bases between them. The V gene's germline CDR1 is MNHEY and CDR2 SVGEGT. The CDR3 sequence: CASSSETQYF. The CDR3 DNA sequence: TGTGCCAGCAGTTCGGAGACCCAGTACTTC.

This clonotype was counted many times. The rearrangement uses TRBV29-1 and TRBJ2-7; D is possibly TRBD1 (5 bases). CDR1 SQVTM and CDR2 ANQGSEA come from the germline V gene. CDR3 length: 12 residues. Trimming pared 2 bases from V and 6 bases from J, leaving 11 bases between. In DNA form, the CDR3 reads TGCAGCGTTGAAATGGCTAGGGGCGAGCAGTACTTC. Protein sequence: CSVEMARGEQYF.

The sample holds many counts of this clonotype. The J gene is TRBJ2-2, the V gene TRBV12-3 or TRBV12-4; the D gene is possibly TRBD2 (6 bases). The V and J ends lost 3 bases and 2 bases respectively, with 10 bases between them. This CDR3 region has 15 residues. CDR3 protein: CASSLVSGNTGELFF. Here the CDR3 DNA reads TGTGCCAGCAGTTTGGTTAGCGGAAACACCGGGGAGCTGTTTTTT.

V and J are TRBV6-4 and TRBJ1-5; no definite D call. Trimming took 3 bases from V and 3 from J, leaving 9 bases between them. CDR3 length equals 14 residues. Germline values: CDR1 MRHNA, CDR2 SNTAGT. Here the CDR3 reads CASSEILTNQPQHF. The CDR3 DNA reads TGTGCCAGCAGTGAAATTCTTACCAATCAGCCCCAGCATTTT.

This clonotype showed up just a few times. The rearrangement joins TRBV27 to TRBJ2-1, with TRBD2 matching 11 bases. Germline-derived CDR1 and CDR2 are MNHEY and SMNVEV (reference sequence). The V and J ends lost 6 bases and 4 bases, in that order; junction bases with no gene match: 8. This CDR3 comprises 16 residues. Here the CDR3 reads CASRRATSGVYNEQFF. As DNA, the CDR3 is TGTGCCAGCAGGAGGGCGACTAGCGGGGTGTACAATGAGCAGTTCTTC.

The sample holds many counts of this clonotype. The chain uses TRBV7-9 and TRBJ2-5, with TRBD2 matching 11 bases. Germline trimming cut 5 bases from V and 5 bases from J; bases unmatched to any gene: 16. The CDR3 length is 18 residues. CDR1 is SEHNR and CDR2 is FQNEAQ in the germline V gene (reference sequence). The CDR3 region has the DNA TGTGCCAGCAGCGCGACAGGAGTTACTAGCGGGGGTCGTGAGACCCAGTACTTC. This encodes CASSATGVTSGGRETQYF.

At least ten counts were recorded for this clonotype. Written as DNA, the CDR3 is TGTGCCAGCAGCCCTAGAGGAGGGACCGGTAGAATCAACACTGAAGCTTTCTTT. It yields the protein CASSPRGGTGRINTEAFF. This sequence joins TRBV7-9 and TRBJ1-1; possible D gene TRBD1, 5 bases. The CDR3 covers 18 residues. V gave up 5 bases and J gave up 2 bases, with 24 bases separating them. Germline V lookup: CDR1 SEHNR, CDR2 FQNEAQ (reference sequence).

With respect to this clonotype: Just one base apart from a much larger clone, this may be a read error. The chain couples TRBV19 to TRBJ2-1, with a possible D match to TRBD2 (6 bases). CDR1 is LNHDA and CDR2 is SQIVND in the germline V gene (reference sequence). Trimming stripped 2 bases from V and 5 bases from J, with 10 bases between. CDR3 size: 14 residues. The CDR3 protein is CASSITGLNNEQFF. The CDR3 region has the DNA TGTGCCAGTAGTATAACTGGACTAAACAATGAGCAGTTCTTC.

This clonotype was detected ten times or more. The chain recombines TRBV20-1 with TRBJ2-5; possibly TRBD1 for D (6 bases). Trimming removed 5 bases at V and 5 bases at J, with 9 bases between. The CDR3 has 11 residues. In germline, CDR1 is DFQATT, CDR2 SNEGSKA (reference sequence). As DNA, the CDR3 is TGCAGTGCTCCCAGGGGCGAGACCCAGTACTTC. The encoded protein is CSAPRGETQYF.

A few counts support this clonotype. The chain is built from TRBV20-1 and TRBJ2-1; perhaps TRBD2 as D (5 bases). The CDR3 has 12 residues. Germline V CDR1 and CDR2: DFQATT, SNEGSKA (reference sequence). Trimming removed 1 base from V and 14 bases from J, with 15 bases in between. CDR3 sequence (DNA): TGCAGTGCTAGAGGGACTTCGATCATGGAGTTCTTC. It encodes CSARGTSIMEFF.

This clonotype was counted many times. The V call is TRBV7-3, the J call TRBJ2-1; perhaps D is TRBD1 or TRBD2 (6 bases each). The CDR3 length is 16 residues. Trimming stripped 2 bases from V and 3 bases from J, with 14 bases between. The germline CDR1 and CDR2 sequences are SGHTA and FQGTGA. This chain's CDR3 is CASSLEGGVGYNEQFF. DNA for the CDR3: TGTGCCAGCAGCTTAGAGGGGGGAGTGGGCTACAATGAGCAGTTCTTC.

In this sample, this clonotype turned up once. Only one base separates this from a far larger clonotype, so it likely reflects a read error. The chain joins TRBV27 to TRBJ2-7, with D hard to call. The CDR3 has 11 residues. Germline CDR1 and CDR2: MNHEY and SMNVEV (reference sequence). DNA of the CDR3: TGTACCAGTTCCTGGGCCTACGAGCAGTACTTC. Amino acids: CTSSWAYEQYF.

Points on this clonotype: The DNA is left out, because the CDR3 cannot be placed on it with certainty; the CDR3 is given as TCRdb lists it. The chain has TRBV7-2 and TRBJ2-2; TRBD2, the table's D call, was not compared with the DNA. The CDR3 is made up of 17 amino acids, end residues included. CDR1 SGHTA and CDR2 FQGNSA come from the germline V gene. This CDR3 reads CASSQVGLAATGELFFF.

This chain uses TRBV27 with TRBJ2-2; 7 bases map to TRBD2. This CDR3 comprises 13 residues. CDR1 and CDR2 from the germline V gene are MNHEY and SMNVEV (reference sequence). J lost 7 bases, V lost 9 bases, and 8 bases had no gene match. The CDR3 sequence is CARDREDLGELFF. CDR3 DNA sequence: TGTGCCAGAGACCGGGAGGACCTCGGGGAGCTGTTTTTT.

This clonotype came up many times. The chain uses TRBV7-6 and TRBJ1-1, with a tentative D call TRBD1 (5 bases). The CDR3 contains 15 residues. Germline V gives CDR1 SGHVS, CDR2 FNYEAQ. V lost 5 bases and J lost 2, with 15 bases in between. The CDR3 loop is CASSPSAGVNTEAFF. CDR3 bases: TGTGCCAGCAGCCCCTCGGCGGGGGTCAACACTGAAGCTTTCTTT.

The table lists this clonotype with many counts. The chain carries TRBV28 and TRBJ2-1; TRBD2 matches 8 bases. The junction had 4 bases not matched to a gene; V was cut back by 8 bases and J by 4 bases. CDR3 length: 13 residues. Germline lookup yields CDR1 MDHEN and CDR2 SYDVKM. CDR3 in amino acids: CASLASGYNEQFF. The CDR3 nucleotides are TGTGCCAGCCTCGCTAGCGGGTACAATGAGCAGTTCTTC.

This clonotype was detected many times. The chain has TRBV6-6 and TRBJ1-5; the match to TRBD1 covers 10 bases. The V gene end was trimmed by 7 bases and the J gene end by 4 bases; junction bases not matched to a gene: 4. Looked up from germline, CDR1 is MNHNY and CDR2 is SVGAGI (reference sequence). The CDR3 length is 14 residues. CDR3 loop: CASKGQGFNQPQHF. CDR3 coding DNA: TGTGCCAGCAAGGGACAGGGGTTTAATCAGCCCCAGCATTTT.

This clonotype showed up many times. J is TRBJ1-2 and V is TRBV9; D not resolved. CDR1 and CDR2 from the germline V gene are SGDLS and YYNGEE. This CDR3 is 14 amino acids long. Trimming took off 3 bases at V and 8 bases at J, with 17 bases between the two ends. CDR3: CASSATQRGLGYTF. The DNA for the CDR3 is TGTGCCAGCAGCGCCACACAGAGAGGACTAGGCTACACCTTC.

There are many counts of this clonotype. This chain joins TRBV7-2 and TRBJ2-1, with D perhaps assigned TRBD1 or TRBD2 (6 bases each). The CDR3 sequence is 16 residues long. Trimming removed 6 bases from V and 6 bases from J, with 21 bases in between. The germline gives CDR1 SGHTA, CDR2 FQGNSA. The CDR3 DNA reads as TGTGCCAGCAGAAGGGGGTGGGGGGCGCTTTCCAATGAGCAGTTCTTC. Protein: CASRRGWGALSNEQFF.